The 10 T cell receptor beta chains in this list originate from one sample, sequenced in a study of radiotherapy plus CTLA-4 blockade in lung cancer. Data came from immunoSEQ multiplex PCR; TCRdb stores just in-frame clones and leaves some out. The table shows about 53,000 clones, with roughly 81% occurring only once. The sequences come from peripheral blood, collected from a patient treated with radiotherapy plus ipilimumab. These receptors all stem from a human donor with non-small cell lung cancer whose response to radiotherapy plus ipilimumab could not be evaluated.

The chain recombines TRBV7-6 with TRBJ2-3; 11 nucleotides align to TRBD2. The V gene end was trimmed by 0 bases and the J gene end by 4 bases; junction bases not matched to a gene: 9. CDR3 length: 18 amino acids. Germline loops: CDR1 SGHVS, CDR2 FNYEAQ. CDR3 amino acids: CASSLALAGGSTADTQYF. The CDR3 DNA follows: TGTGCCAGCAGCTTAGCGCTAGCGGGAGGATCTACTGCAGATACGCAGTATTTT.

CDR3 coding DNA: TGCAGCGTCGCTCGAGGGAGCTATGGCTACACCTTC. Translating it yields CSVARGSYGYTF. The V gene is TRBV29-1, the J gene TRBJ1-2; D remains unclear. The V end lost 6 bases, the J end lost 4 bases, and 12 bases lay between the germline ends. Germline V CDR1 and CDR2: SQVTM, ANQGSEA. The CDR3 spans 12 residues.

The V gene is TRBV4-3, the J gene TRBJ2-2; tentatively, D is TRBD2 (6 bases). This CDR3 comprises 18 residues. The germline V gene encodes CDR1 LGHNA and CDR2 YSLEER. V was pared by 1 base and J by 5 bases, with 20 bases between. This chain's CDR3 is CASSQAGPSGSGTGELFF. In DNA form, the CDR3 reads TGCGCCAGCAGCCAAGCAGGTCCATCGGGGAGCGGGACCGGGGAGCTGTTTTTT.

The chain uses TRBV15 and TRBJ2-7; 9 nucleotides agree with TRBD1. Per the germline V gene, CDR1 is LNHNV and CDR2 is YYDKDF (reference sequence). This CDR3 spans 16 amino acids. Trimming took 0 bases from V and 7 from J; bases not matched to a gene: 10. The CDR3 bases are TGTGCCACCAGCAGAGATTTGGGACAGGGTTCGGGGGAGCAGTACTTC. This translates into CATSRDLGQGSGEQYF.

The chain combines TRBV19 with TRBJ1-1, with TRBD1 matching over 7 bases. Trimming removed 5 bases from V and 2 bases from J; junction bases left unmatched: 8. Germline CDR1 and CDR2: LNHDA and SQIVND (reference sequence). The CDR3 length is 15 residues. CDR3 nucleotide sequence: TGTGCCAGTAGTCCATCCGGGACAGTAAACACTGAAGCTTTCTTT. It codes for CASSPSGTVNTEAFF.

The chain recombines TRBV27 with TRBJ2-7, with D possibly TRBD1 on 6 matching bases. V gave up 2 bases and J gave up 4 bases, with 9 bases separating them. Germline loops: CDR1 MNHEY, CDR2 SMNVEV (reference sequence). The CDR3 has 13 residues. DNA for the CDR3: TGTGCCAGCAGTTTAAGGCAGGGGTACGAGCAGTACTTC. This sequence encodes CASSLRQGYEQYF.

V usage is TRBV9 and J usage is TRBJ2-7; D is perhaps TRBD1 (6 bases). The V end was cut by 2 bases, the J end by 6 bases, with 21 bases between. Germline V gene data show CDR1 as SGDLS and CDR2 as YYNGEE. The CDR3 has 16 amino acids. Here the CDR3 DNA reads TGTGCCAGCAGCGTGGGTTTACAGGGCCGACCGGGCGAGCAGTACTTC. It specifies CASSVGLQGRPGEQYF. The full variable domain, completed using reference TRBV9 and TRBJ2-7, is DSGVTQTPKHLITATGQRVTLRCSPRSGDLSVYWYQQSLDQGLQFLIQYYNGEERAKGNILERFSAQQFPDLHSELNLSSLELGDSALYFCASSVGLQGRPGEQYFGPGTRLTVT.

The rearrangement uses TRBV7-8 and TRBJ2-7, with TRBD1 matching 8 bases. CDR3 length: 14 residues. The germline V gene has CDR1 SGHVS and CDR2 FQNEAQ. V shed 4 bases and J 3 bases; nucleotides not matched to a gene: 5. DNA for the CDR3: TGTGCCAGCAGCTACGGACAGGGTAACTACGAGCAGTACTTC. Encoded protein: CASSYGQGNYEQYF. Full variable domain (remainder filled in from reference TRBV7-8 and TRBJ2-7): GAGVSQSPRYKVAKRGQDVALRCDPISGHVSLFWYQQALGQGPEFLTYFQNEAQLDKSGLPSDRFFAERPEGSVSTLKIQRTQQEDSAVYLCASSYGQGNYEQYFGPGTRLTVT.

The chain combines TRBV27 with TRBJ2-2, with 9 bases that match TRBD1. The CDR3 totals 13 residues. Germline values: CDR1 MNHEY, CDR2 SMNVEV (reference sequence). Unmatched junction bases numbered 1, after V lost 8 bases and J lost 3 bases. The CDR3 region has the DNA TGTGCCAGCCGGGACAGGGACACCGGGGAGCTGTTTTTT. Residues: CASRDRDTGELFF.

The chain is built from TRBV18 and TRBJ2-7, with unresolved D. CDR3 length: 16 amino acids. Germline V lookup: CDR1 KGHSH, CDR2 LQKENI. The V end lost 2 bases, the J end lost 0 bases, and 14 bases lay between the germline ends. DNA for the CDR3: TGTGCCAGCTCACCATCCGGCCAGGCCGGCTCCTACGAGCAGTACTTC. It yields the protein CASSPSGQAGSYEQYF.